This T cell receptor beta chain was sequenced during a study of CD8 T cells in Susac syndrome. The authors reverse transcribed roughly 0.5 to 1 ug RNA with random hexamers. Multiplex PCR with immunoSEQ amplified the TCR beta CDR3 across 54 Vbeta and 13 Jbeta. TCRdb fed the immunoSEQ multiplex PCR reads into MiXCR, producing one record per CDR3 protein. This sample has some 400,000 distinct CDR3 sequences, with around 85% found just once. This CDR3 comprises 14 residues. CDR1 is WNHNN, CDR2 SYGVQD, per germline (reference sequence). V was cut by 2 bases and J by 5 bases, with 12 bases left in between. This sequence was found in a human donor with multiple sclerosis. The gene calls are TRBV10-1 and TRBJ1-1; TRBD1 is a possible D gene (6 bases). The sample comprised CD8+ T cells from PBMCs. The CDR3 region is CASSEKGESTEAFF. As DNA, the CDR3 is TGCGCCAGCAGTGAGAAGGGGGAGAGTACTGAAGCTTTCTTT.